A single sample gave rise to the 16 T cell receptor beta chains below, sequenced in a study of CD8 T cells in Susac syndrome. It was with random hexamers that about 0.45 to 1 ug RNA was reverse transcribed. MiXCR, run by TCRdb on the immunoSEQ multiplex PCR reads, gives a single entry per CDR3 protein. The table lists more than 95,000 distinct CDR3 sequences, about 94% of them singletons. The specimen was CD8+ T cells from PBMCs. The receptors derive from a human donor with Susac syndrome.

The chain is built from TRBV29-1 and TRBJ2-3; no clear D gene. The CDR3 spans 11 residues. Trimming shortened V by 7 bases and J by 0 bases, and 5 bases separated the two germline ends. Germline lookup yields CDR1 SQVTM and CDR2 ANQGSEA. As DNA, the CDR3 is TGCAGCGAGAGAAGCACAGATACGCAGTATTTT. Its protein is CSERSTDTQYF.

CDR3 DNA sequence: TGCGCCAGCACGGACAGGGGGTCGGGTAGTAACAATGAGCAGTTCTTC. This sequence encodes CASTDRGSGSNNEQFF. The chain carries TRBV5-1 and TRBJ2-1; 10 nucleotides line up with TRBD1. Germline V gene data show CDR1 as SGHRS and CDR2 as YFSETQ. V was pared by 6 bases and J by 5 bases, with 11 bases of the junction left unmatched. This CDR3 is 16 amino acids long.

The chain couples TRBV5-1 to TRBJ2-7, with D unresolved. Trimming took 1 base from V and 7 from J, leaving 12 bases between them. CDR1 and CDR2 (germline): SGHRS, YFSETQ. The CDR3 has 13 amino acids. The CDR3 nucleotides are TGCGCCAGCAGCTTGACCTATACCTCGGAGCAGTACTTC. Protein: CASSLTYTSEQYF.

J is TRBJ2-1 and V is TRBV4-3; maybe TRBD1 (6 bases). CDR3 size: 16 residues. Germline CDR1 reads LGHNA; CDR2 reads YSLEER. Trimming left V 0 bases short and J 6 bases short, with 15 bases between. In DNA form, the CDR3 reads TGCGCCAGCAGCCAAGATACAGGGTCCTTCGGCAATGAGCAGTTCTTC. Its translation: CASSQDTGSFGNEQFF.

This chain joins TRBV2 and TRBJ2-5, with D perhaps TRBD2 (6 bases). Germline V gene lookup returns CDR1 SNHLY and CDR2 FYNNEI. V gave up 1 base and J gave up 1 base, with 7 bases separating them. The CDR3 loop spans 14 amino acids. The CDR3: CASSEVGGQETQYF. CDR3 sequence (DNA): TGTGCCAGCAGTGAAGTGGGGGGCCAAGAGACCCAGTACTTC. The whole variable domain, filled in from reference TRBV2 and TRBJ2-5, reads EPEVTQTPSHQVTQMGQEVILRCVPISNHLYFYWYRQILGQKVEFLVSFYNNEISEKSEIFDDQFSVERPDGSNFTLKIRSTKLEDSAMYFCASSEVGGQETQYFGPGTRLLVL.

The CDR3 bases are TGCGCCAGCAGCCGAACCGGGACAGGGGGAGAGGAGCCCCAGCATTTT. Amino acid sequence: CASSRTGTGGEEPQHF. The rearrangement joins TRBV4-1 to TRBJ1-5; 11 positions match TRBD1. Looked up from germline, CDR1 is MGHRA and CDR2 is YSYEKL. CDR3 length: 16 residues. Trimming cost V 4 bases and J 8 bases; bases outside gene matches: 10.

This sequence joins TRBV4-1 and TRBJ1-1; D remains ambiguous. Trimming pared 3 bases from V and 5 bases from J, leaving 10 bases between. Germline V gene sequence: CDR1 MGHRA, CDR2 YSYEKL. The CDR3 runs to 13 residues. CDR3 residues: CASSQRGATEAFF. The CDR3 coding sequence is TGCGCCAGCAGCCAGCGGGGAGCGACTGAAGCTTTCTTT.

This clonotype was counted a single time. V is TRBV7-8 and J is TRBJ1-6, with a tentative D call TRBD1 (5 bases). The CDR3 covers 17 residues. In germline, CDR1 is SGHVS, CDR2 FQNEAQ. The germline V and J ends were trimmed by 5 bases and 0 bases, with 14 bases remaining between them. The CDR3: CASSPGPGSSYNSPLHF. Written as DNA, the CDR3 is TGTGCCAGCAGCCCCGGGCCAGGGAGCTCCTATAATTCACCCCTCCACTTT. Complete variable domain (other parts from reference TRBV7-8 and TRBJ1-6): GAGVSQSPRYKVAKRGQDVALRCDPISGHVSLFWYQQALGQGPEFLTYFQNEAQLDKSGLPSDRFFAERPEGSVSTLKIQRTQQEDSAVYLCASSPGPGSSYNSPLHFGNGTRLTVT.

V and J are TRBV29-1 and TRBJ1-4, with D unresolved. The V gene lost 4 bases and the J gene lost 8 bases, with 11 bases spanning the gap. The CDR3 spans 12 residues. From germline, CDR1 is SQVTM and CDR2 ANQGSEA. The CDR3: CSVVGVEEKLFF. As DNA, the CDR3 is TGCAGCGTTGTTGGGGTAGAGGAAAAACTGTTTTTT.

The chain recombines TRBV2 with TRBJ2-3, with D maybe TRBD2 (6 bases). Per the germline V gene, CDR1 is SNHLY and CDR2 is FYNNEI. V was trimmed by 8 bases and J by 0 bases, leaving 12 bases between them. The CDR3 extends over 14 amino acids. DNA of the CDR3: TGTGCCAGCGGCGGGGAAACTAGCACAGATACGCAGTATTTT. Its translation is CASGGETSTDTQYF.

V usage is TRBV4-3 and J usage is TRBJ1-1; D unclear. The CDR3 runs to 16 residues. V lost 0 bases, J lost 0 bases, and 11 bases lay in between. Germline values: CDR1 LGHNA, CDR2 YSLEER. The chain's CDR3 is CASSQDLEGLNTEAFF. The CDR3 DNA reads TGCGCCAGCAGCCAAGATCTCGAGGGTCTGAACACTGAAGCTTTCTTT.

In its sample, this clonotype is medium-sized (0.01 to 0.1%). This sequence joins TRBV29-1 and TRBJ1-2; D is ambiguous. This CDR3 region has 14 residues. Germline assignment: CDR1 SQVTM and CDR2 ANQGSEA. V shed 5 bases and J shed 1 base, with 14 bases lying between them. This CDR3 reads CSVHSFGSNYGYTF. Here the CDR3 DNA reads TGCAGCGTTCACAGTTTCGGGAGTAACTATGGCTACACCTTC.

This chain uses TRBV3-1 with TRBJ2-5; D not resolved. The CDR3 extends over 12 amino acids. CDR1 and CDR2 (germline): LGHDT, YNNKEL (reference sequence). V was pared by 3 bases and J by 0 bases, with 2 bases between. The CDR3 protein is CASSQYQETQYF. CDR3 bases: TGTGCCAGCAGCCAGTACCAAGAGACCCAGTACTTC.

This clonotype was counted once. V and J are TRBV7-2 and TRBJ2-1; 7 bases map to TRBD2. CDR1 is SGHTA, CDR2 FQGNSA, per germline. The CDR3 is made up of 13 amino acids. The V gene end was trimmed by 5 bases and the J gene end by 4 bases; junction bases not matched to a gene: 2. DNA of the CDR3: TGTGCCAGCAGCACGGGACTATACAATGAGCAGTTCTTC. Amino acid sequence: CASSTGLYNEQFF. Filled out from reference TRBV7-2 and TRBJ2-1, the complete variable domain reads GAGVSQSPSNKVTEKGKDVELRCDPISGHTALYWYRQSLGQGLEFLIYFQGNSAPDKSGLPSDRFSAERTGGSVSTLTIQRTQQEDSAVYLCASSTGLYNEQFFGPGTRLTVL.

The chain combines TRBV12-3 or TRBV12-4 with TRBJ2-7; TRBD1 aligns across 7 bases. The CDR3 loop spans 15 amino acids. The V gene end was trimmed by 1 base and the J gene end by 5 bases; junction bases not matched to a gene: 8. This CDR3 reads CASSLVGTARNEQYF. CDR3 coding DNA: TGTGCCAGCAGTTTAGTGGGGACAGCCAGAAACGAGCAGTACTTC.

V usage is TRBV29-1 and J usage is TRBJ2-6; 11 bases align to TRBD1. V trimming: 2 bases; J trimming: 3 bases; junction bases outside the gene matches: 6. The CDR3 is 17 amino acids. From germline, CDR1 is SQVTM and CDR2 ANQGSEA. CDR3 residues: CSVERWTGGDGANVLTF. CDR3 in DNA: TGCAGCGTTGAAAGATGGACAGGGGGCGATGGGGCCAACGTCCTGACTTTC. Based on the CDR3 plus reference TRBV29-1 and TRBJ2-6, the full variable domain is SAVISQKPSRDICQRGTSLTIQCQVDSQVTMMFWYRQQPGQSLTLIATANQGSEATYESGFVIDKFPISRPNLTFSTLTVSNMSPEDSSIYLCSVERWTGGDGANVLTFGAGSRLTVL.